This paragraph reports one T cell receptor (beta chain). No antigen is known for it. Profiling relied on immunoSEQ multiplex PCR, and the TCRdb table lists in-frame clones only, not all of them. The data show around 160,000 clones, 70% to 90% seen once. V shed 6 bases and J 4 bases; nucleotides not matched to a gene: 4. Germline lookup yields CDR1 SNHLY and CDR2 FYNNEI. CDR3 length: 13 residues. The entry originates in a study of T cell responses to AZD1222 COVID-19 vaccine. Study conclusions and caveats: The number of AZD1222 recipients seropositive at baseline was only five or six. Mostly white British, mostly female donors; authors suggested clonal diversity may be underestimated. None of the repertoires were sampled until the peak T cell response had passed.

This chain uses TRBV2 with TRBJ1-2; 8 positions match TRBD1. The clonotype originates from an adult in good health. Sequenced here: peripheral blood, sampled on day 0 of AZD1222 vaccination. CDR3 nucleotide sequence: TGTGCCAGCAGGGGGCAGGGGGCCTATGGCTACACCTTC. Translation: CASRGQGAYGYTF.